This T cell receptor (beta chain) was captured in a study of breast tumors, draining lymph nodes, adjacent tissues. One entry per CDR3 protein, called by TCRdb with MiXCR from the multiplex PCR reads. The top ten clones hold under 6% of a sample with roughly 100,000 distinct CDR3 sequences, about 29% of them seen once. Study results and caveats: The lymph node origin of tumor T cells was framed as consistent with a hypothesis, not demonstrated.

This clonotype was observed at least ten times. No antigen is known for it. Samples came from axillary lymph nodes draining the breast cancer. CDR3 length: 16 residues. V shed 3 bases and J 9 bases; nucleotides not matched to a gene: 13. Germline CDR1 and CDR2: DFQATT and SNEGSKA (reference sequence). The source is a female donor with breast cancer. Some clones in this sample may be carry-over from other donors' samples. Sequenced: axillary lymph node tissue. J is TRBJ2-7 and V is TRBV20-1; 14 positions agree with TRBD2. This CDR3 is CSARDGRTSGRRGQYF. The CDR3, as DNA: TGCAGTGCTAGGGACGGACGGACTAGCGGGAGGCGGGGGCAGTACTTC.